The next 20 T cell receptor beta chains were all read from a single sample in a study of T cell responses to AZD1222 COVID-19 vaccine. Here immunoSEQ multiplex PCR was the method, and the copy in TCRdb shows in-frame clones only, minus some. This repertoire shows some 50,000 clones, approximately 86% found once; its top ten account for 16%. The specimen was peripheral blood, collected on day 0 of AZD1222 vaccination. These receptors originate from an adult in good health.

This chain uses TRBV6-2 or TRBV6-3 with TRBJ2-4; possibly TRBD2 for D (5 bases). The V and J ends lost 3 bases and 9 bases respectively, with 21 bases between them. CDR3 size: 16 residues. Germline V gives CDR1 MNHEY, CDR2 SVGEGT. The CDR3, as DNA: TGTGCCAGCAGTTATTCCTTGACCCCCCTGGGGAGCATTCAGTACTTC. This sequence encodes CASSYSLTPLGSIQYF.

V usage is TRBV28 and J usage is TRBJ2-7; 12 bases map to TRBD1. CDR3 size: 18 residues. Germline lookup yields CDR1 MDHEN and CDR2 SYDVKM. The V segment lost 1 base and the J segment 5 bases; nucleotides outside the gene matches: 12. CDR3 in DNA: TGTGCCAGCAGTTTATCCGGGACAGGGGGCGATCCGACCAACGAGCAGTACTTC. It specifies CASSLSGTGGDPTNEQYF.

The V gene is TRBV28, the J gene TRBJ1-6; 7 bases agree with TRBD1. With 6 bases clipped from V and 7 bases from J, the junction kept 6 bases outside the gene matches. The germline V gene has CDR1 MDHEN and CDR2 SYDVKM. The CDR3 is 14 amino acids. The CDR3 DNA follows: TGTGCCAGCAGAGCCGGGACAGAAAATTCACCCCTCCACTTT. Translation: CASRAGTENSPLHF.

The chain is built from TRBV27 and TRBJ2-7, with 7 positions matching TRBD2. This CDR3 has 18 amino acids. Trimming took 0 bases from V and 2 from J; bases not matched to a gene: 13. CDR1 and CDR2 (germline): MNHEY, SMNVEV (reference sequence). The CDR3 spells CASSLSPPQLAPTYEQYF. The CDR3 DNA reads TGTGCCAGCAGTTTATCCCCCCCCCAACTAGCGCCTACCTACGAGCAGTACTTC.

The rearrangement links TRBV28 to TRBJ1-2, with 8 positions matching TRBD1. V was clipped by 4 bases and J by 3 bases; unmatched bases: 13. Germline V gene data show CDR1 as MDHEN and CDR2 as SYDVKM. The CDR3 loop spans 17 amino acids. Here the CDR3 reads CASSSAGPTGGDYGYTF. The CDR3 region has the DNA TGTGCCAGCAGTTCCGCGGGCCCCACAGGGGGTGACTATGGCTACACCTTC.

The chain joins TRBV10-3 to TRBJ1-1; TRBD1 aligns across 7 bases. V lost 10 bases to trimming and J lost 1 base; unmatched junction nucleotides: 3. The CDR3 length is 12 residues. Per germline, CDR1 ENHRY and CDR2 SYGVKD. CDR3 coding DNA: TGTGCCACCGGGACAGAGAACACTGAAGCTTTCTTT. This translates into CATGTENTEAFF.

The chain recombines TRBV4-1 with TRBJ2-5, with D unclear. The CDR3 has 15 residues. Germline CDR1 is MGHRA and CDR2 is YSYEKL. The V end was cut by 1 base, the J end by 5 bases, with 14 bases between. CDR3 in amino acids: CASSQGSRSWETQYF. The CDR3, as DNA: TGCGCCAGCAGCCAAGGTTCACGATCATGGGAGACCCAGTACTTC.

The chain employs TRBV7-8 and TRBJ1-5, with 9 bases that match TRBD1. From germline, CDR1 is SGHVS and CDR2 FQNEAQ. The CDR3 totals 16 residues. J lost 3 bases, V lost 3 bases, and 6 bases had no gene match. The chain's CDR3 is CASSLGQGNYNQPQHF. As DNA, the CDR3 is TGTGCCAGCAGCTTGGGACAGGGCAACTACAATCAGCCCCAGCATTTT.

The V and J genes are TRBV27 and TRBJ1-2; tentatively, D is TRBD1 (6 bases). V was pared by 5 bases and J by 4 bases, with 20 bases between. The V gene's germline CDR1 is MNHEY and CDR2 SMNVEV (reference sequence). This CDR3 contains 16 residues. CDR3 nucleotides: TGTGCCAGCAGTCCCAACGGGGTCAGGGGCATCTATGGCTACACCTTC. This encodes CASSPNGVRGIYGYTF.

This clone was observed a few times. The rearrangement links TRBV5-1 to TRBJ2-7; 7 nucleotides line up with TRBD1. J lost 0 bases, V lost 0 bases, and 12 bases had no gene match. Germline assignment: CDR1 SGHRS and CDR2 YFSETQ. CDR3 length: 18 amino acids. The CDR3 sequence is CASSLGLGTVLFSYEQYF. As DNA, the CDR3 is TGCGCCAGCAGCTTGGGGTTAGGGACAGTTCTCTTCTCCTACGAGCAGTACTTC.

This clone was seen just once. In DNA form, the CDR3 reads TGTGCCAGCTCACCAGGTGACAGAAAGCTTGGCTACACCTTC. Translation: CASSPGDRKLGYTF. This chain uses TRBV18 with TRBJ1-2; maybe TRBD1 (5 bases). From germline, CDR1 is KGHSH and CDR2 LQKENI. The CDR3 runs to 14 residues. The V and J ends lost 2 bases and 7 bases respectively, with 14 bases between them.

This chain joins TRBV7-8 and TRBJ2-1, with 9 bases identical to TRBD2. The CDR3 is 15 amino acids. Germline-derived CDR1 and CDR2 are SGHVS and FQNEAQ. Unmatched junction bases numbered 9, after V lost 5 bases and J lost 7 bases. CDR3 sequence (DNA): TGTGCCAGCAGCCCCTCGGGCGGGAGGGGAAATGAGCAGTTCTTC. Translation: CASSPSGGRGNEQFF.

Remarks on this clone: A junction boundary mismatches the germline segment, possibly from a read error. The genes are TRBV9 and TRBJ1-4; 10 bases match TRBD1. In germline, CDR1 is SGDLS, CDR2 YYNGEE. This CDR3 region has 14 residues. The CDR3 DNA reads TGTGCCAGCAGCGTAGCAGAAGGGGACAGGGGATTGAGTTTT. It specifies CASSVAEGDRGLSF.

J is TRBJ1-3 and V is TRBV18; TRBD1 agrees at 9 bases. The CDR3 length is 17 residues. V was pared by 8 bases and J by 9 bases, with 20 bases of the junction left unmatched. Germline lookup yields CDR1 KGHSH and CDR2 LQKENI. CDR3 nucleotide sequence: TGTGCCAGCCGGCCGGGACAGGGACGCCCAAAGGAGAGCACCATATATTTT. This sequence encodes CASRPGQGRPKESTIYF.

The V and J genes are TRBV20-1 and TRBJ2-2, with D tentatively TRBD2 (5 bases). CDR3 length: 17 amino acids. Trimming removed 3 bases from V and 2 bases from J, with 19 bases in between. Germline V gives CDR1 DFQATT, CDR2 SNEGSKA (reference sequence). CDR3: CSASFASRVRNTGELFF. The DNA of the CDR3 is TGCAGTGCTAGTTTTGCTAGCCGTGTGAGAAACACCGGGGAGCTGTTTTTT.

This rearrangement joins TRBV5-1 to TRBJ2-3; the D is unclear. CDR1 SGHRS and CDR2 YFSETQ come from the germline V gene. The length of the CDR3 is 15 residues. The ends were cut back, 0 bases at V and 1 base at J, with 9 bases in the middle. Here the CDR3 DNA reads TGCGCCAGCAGCTTGGAGGACGGAGGCACAGATACGCAGTATTTT. Amino acids: CASSLEDGGTDTQYF.

V and J are TRBV7-2 and TRBJ2-3; D gene ambiguous. CDR3 length equals 18 residues. V lost 5 bases, J lost 5 bases, and 26 bases lay in between. Germline V gives CDR1 SGHTA, CDR2 FQGNSA. The CDR3 region has the DNA TGTGCCAGCAGCACCCCCCCGGCCGGGCCCCCCGGCGAAGATACGCAGTATTTT. Translation gives CASSTPPAGPPGEDTQYF. Based on the CDR3 plus reference TRBV7-2 and TRBJ2-3, the full variable domain is GAGVSQSPSNKVTEKGKDVELRCDPISGHTALYWYRQSLGQGLEFLIYFQGNSAPDKSGLPSDRFSAERTGGSVSTLTIQRTQQEDSAVYLCASSTPPAGPPGEDTQYFGPGTRLTVL.

The chain carries TRBV5-3 and TRBJ1-5, with D possibly TRBD1 on 5 matching bases. TRBV5-3 is filed as an ORF, its function uncertain. This CDR3 region has 18 residues. V was trimmed by 6 bases and J by 6 bases, leaving 28 bases between them. CDR3 nucleotides: TGTGCCAGAACCGTCATGTCTGGGATCACAGGCGACGGTCAGCCCCAGCATTTT. It codes for CARTVMSGITGDGQPQHF.

This chain's CDR3 is CASSPERRGNQPQHF. The DNA for the CDR3 is TGTGCCAGCAGCCCCGAACGTCGGGGCAATCAGCCCCAGCATTTT. The chain has TRBV28 and TRBJ1-5; D not resolved. This CDR3 region has 15 residues. V dropped 6 bases and J dropped 2 bases, with 14 bases sitting between them. Germline values: CDR1 MDHEN, CDR2 SYDVKM.

The chain uses TRBV4-2 and TRBJ2-1, with a tentative D call TRBD2 (5 bases). The V end lost 2 bases, the J end lost 0 bases, and 14 bases lay between the germline ends. Germline loops: CDR1 LGHNA, CDR2 YNFKEQ. The CDR3 extends over 17 amino acids. The DNA of the CDR3 is TGTGCCAGCAGCCAACCCCAGGAAGGGAGCTCCTACAATGAGCAGTTCTTC. As protein: CASSQPQEGSSYNEQFF.